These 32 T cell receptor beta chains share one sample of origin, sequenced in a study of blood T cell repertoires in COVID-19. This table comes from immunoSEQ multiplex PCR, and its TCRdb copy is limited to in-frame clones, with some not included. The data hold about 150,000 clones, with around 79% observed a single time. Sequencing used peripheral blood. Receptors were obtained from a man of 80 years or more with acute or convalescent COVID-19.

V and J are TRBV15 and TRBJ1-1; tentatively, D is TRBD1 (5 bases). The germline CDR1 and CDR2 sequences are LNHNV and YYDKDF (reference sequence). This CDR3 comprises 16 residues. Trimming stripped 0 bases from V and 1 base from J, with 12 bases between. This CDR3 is CATSRERARANTEAFF. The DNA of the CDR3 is TGTGCCACCAGCAGAGAACGGGCCAGGGCGAACACTGAAGCTTTCTTT. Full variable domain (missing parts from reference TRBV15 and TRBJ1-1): DAMVIQNPRYQVTQFGKPVTLSCSQTLNHNVMYWYQQKSSQAPKLLFHYYDKDFNNEADTPDNFQSRRPNTSFCFLDIRSPGLGDTAMYLCATSRERARANTEAFFGQGTRLTVV.

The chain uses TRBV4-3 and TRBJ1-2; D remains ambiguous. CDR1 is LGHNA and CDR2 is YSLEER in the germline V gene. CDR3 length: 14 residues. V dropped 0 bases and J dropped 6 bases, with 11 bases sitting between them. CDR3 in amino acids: CASSQDLVSDGYTF. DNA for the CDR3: TGCGCCAGCAGCCAAGATTTGGTTTCGGATGGCTACACCTTC.

CDR3 in DNA: TGTGCCAGTAAGCCCGGGGCAGGGGCAGGTGAGCAGTTCTTC. This sequence encodes CASKPGAGAGEQFF. This chain joins TRBV19 and TRBJ2-1, with D possibly being TRBD1 (6 bases). Germline loops: CDR1 LNHDA, CDR2 SQIVND (reference sequence). The CDR3 is 14 amino acids. The V end was cut by 7 bases, the J end by 9 bases, with 19 bases between.

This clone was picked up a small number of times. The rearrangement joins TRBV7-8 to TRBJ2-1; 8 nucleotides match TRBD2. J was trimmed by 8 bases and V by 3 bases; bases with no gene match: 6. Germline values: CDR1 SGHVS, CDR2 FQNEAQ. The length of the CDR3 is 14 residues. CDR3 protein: CASSLQRGRDEQFF. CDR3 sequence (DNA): TGTGCCAGCAGCTTGCAGCGGGGGCGGGATGAGCAGTTCTTC.

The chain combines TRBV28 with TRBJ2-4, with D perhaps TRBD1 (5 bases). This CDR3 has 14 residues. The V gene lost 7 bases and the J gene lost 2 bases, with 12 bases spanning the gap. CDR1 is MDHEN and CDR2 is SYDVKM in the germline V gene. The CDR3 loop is CASTPTGSKNIQYF. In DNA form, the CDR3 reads TGTGCCAGCACCCCAACAGGTTCCAAAAACATTCAGTACTTC.

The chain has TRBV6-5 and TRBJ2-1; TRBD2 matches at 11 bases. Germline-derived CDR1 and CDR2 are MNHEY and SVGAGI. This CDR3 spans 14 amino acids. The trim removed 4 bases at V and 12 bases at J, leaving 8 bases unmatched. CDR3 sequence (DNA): TGTGCCAGCAGTTCCCCTAGCGGGGGGCCCTCGCAGTTCTTC. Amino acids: CASSSPSGGPSQFF.

The CDR3 DNA sequence: TGCAGCGTTGATTTACAGGGGAACACTGAAGCTTTCTTT. The encoded protein is CSVDLQGNTEAFF. The genes are TRBV29-1 and TRBJ1-1, with TRBD1 as a possible D gene (6 bases). CDR1 is SQVTM, CDR2 ANQGSEA, per germline. V was trimmed by 3 bases and J by 1 base, leaving 9 bases between them. CDR3 length: 13 residues. The full variable domain, its missing parts supplied by reference TRBV29-1 and TRBJ1-1, is SAVISQKPSRDICQRGTSLTIQCQVDSQVTMMFWYRQQPGQSLTLIATANQGSEATYESGFVIDKFPISRPNLTFSTLTVSNMSPEDSSIYLCSVDLQGNTEAFFGQGTRLTVV.

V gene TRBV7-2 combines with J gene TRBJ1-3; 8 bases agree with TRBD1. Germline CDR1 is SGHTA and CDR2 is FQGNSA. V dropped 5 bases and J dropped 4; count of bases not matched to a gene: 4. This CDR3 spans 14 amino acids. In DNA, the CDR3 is TGTGCCAGCAGCCCAGACAGGGGAGGAAACACCATATATTTT. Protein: CASSPDRGGNTIYF.

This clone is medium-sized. In DNA form, the CDR3 reads TGTGCCAGCAGCTTAGCCGGGGACTGGGATTCACCCCTCCACTTT. It translates to CASSLAGDWDSPLHF. The rearrangement links TRBV7-8 to TRBJ1-6; the D gene is possibly TRBD1 (5 bases). The V end was cut by 0 bases, the J end by 8 bases, with 11 bases between. CDR1 SGHVS and CDR2 FQNEAQ come from the germline V gene. There are 15 residues in the CDR3.

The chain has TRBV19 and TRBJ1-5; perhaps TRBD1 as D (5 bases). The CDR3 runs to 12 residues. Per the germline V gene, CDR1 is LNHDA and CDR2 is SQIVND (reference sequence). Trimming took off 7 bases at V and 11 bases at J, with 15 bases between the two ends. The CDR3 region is CASNDGEGAQHF. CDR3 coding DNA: TGTGCCAGTAATGATGGGGAAGGGGCCCAGCATTTT.

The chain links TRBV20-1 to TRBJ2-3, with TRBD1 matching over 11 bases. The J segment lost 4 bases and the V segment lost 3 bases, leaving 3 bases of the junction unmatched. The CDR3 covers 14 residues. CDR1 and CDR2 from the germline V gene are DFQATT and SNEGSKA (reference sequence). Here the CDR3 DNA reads TGCAGTGCTAGTGGGACAGGGGGGGCAGATACGCAGTATTTT. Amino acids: CSASGTGGADTQYF.

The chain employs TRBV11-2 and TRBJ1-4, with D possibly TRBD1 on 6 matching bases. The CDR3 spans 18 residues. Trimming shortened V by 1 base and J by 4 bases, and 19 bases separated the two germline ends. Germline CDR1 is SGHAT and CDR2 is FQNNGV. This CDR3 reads CASSLGGTPGRLNEKLFF. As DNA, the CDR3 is TGTGCCAGCAGCTTAGGGGGGACACCGGGACGGCTTAATGAAAAACTGTTTTTT.

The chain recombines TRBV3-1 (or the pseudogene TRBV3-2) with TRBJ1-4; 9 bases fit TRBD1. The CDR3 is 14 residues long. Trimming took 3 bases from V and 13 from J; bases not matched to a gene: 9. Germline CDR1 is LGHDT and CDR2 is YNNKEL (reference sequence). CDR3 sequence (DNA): TGTGCCAGCAGCCACCGGGACAGGGTTTTTGGACTGTTTTTT. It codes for CASSHRDRVFGLFF.

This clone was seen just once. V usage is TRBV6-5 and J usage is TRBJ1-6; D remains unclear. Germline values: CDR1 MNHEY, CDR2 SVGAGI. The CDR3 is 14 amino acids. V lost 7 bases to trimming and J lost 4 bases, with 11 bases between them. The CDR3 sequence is CASNSPRYNSPLHF. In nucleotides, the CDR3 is TGTGCCAGCAATTCACCTCGGTATAATTCACCCCTCCACTTT.

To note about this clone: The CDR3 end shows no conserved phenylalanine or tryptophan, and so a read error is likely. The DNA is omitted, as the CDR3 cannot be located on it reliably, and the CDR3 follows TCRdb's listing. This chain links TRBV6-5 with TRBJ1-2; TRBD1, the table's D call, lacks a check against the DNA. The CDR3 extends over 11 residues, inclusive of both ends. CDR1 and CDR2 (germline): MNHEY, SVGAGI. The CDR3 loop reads CASSLGTGSVR.

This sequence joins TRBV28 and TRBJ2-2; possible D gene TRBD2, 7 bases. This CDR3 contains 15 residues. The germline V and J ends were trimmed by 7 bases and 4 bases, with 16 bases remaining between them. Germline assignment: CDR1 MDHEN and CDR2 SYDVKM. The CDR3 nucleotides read TGTGCCAGCAAAGGGGGGGCTGGGACCACCGGGGAGCTGTTTTTT. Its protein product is CASKGGAGTTGELFF.

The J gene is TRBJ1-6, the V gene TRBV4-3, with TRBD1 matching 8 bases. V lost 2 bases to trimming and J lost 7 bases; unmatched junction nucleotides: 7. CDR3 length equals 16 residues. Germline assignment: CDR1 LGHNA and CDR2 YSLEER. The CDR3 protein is CASSQHQTGANSPLHF. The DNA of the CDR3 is TGCGCCAGCAGCCAACATCAGACAGGGGCCAATTCACCCCTCCACTTT.

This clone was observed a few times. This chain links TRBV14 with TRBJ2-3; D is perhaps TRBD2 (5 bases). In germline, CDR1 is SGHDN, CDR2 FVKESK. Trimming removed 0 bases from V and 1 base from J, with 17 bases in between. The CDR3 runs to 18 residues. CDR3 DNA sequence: TGTGCCAGCAGCCAAGAAGTGACCTGGCCCGGGGGCACAGATACGCAGTATTTT. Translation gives CASSQEVTWPGGTDTQYF.

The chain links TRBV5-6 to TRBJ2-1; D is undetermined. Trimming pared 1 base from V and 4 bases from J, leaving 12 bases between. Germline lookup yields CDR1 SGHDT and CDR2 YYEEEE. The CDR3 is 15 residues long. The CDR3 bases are TGTGCCAGCAGCTTGTGGTCCTCGACTTACAATGAGCAGTTCTTC. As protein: CASSLWSSTYNEQFF.

The CDR3 DNA sequence: TGCGCCAGCAGACGCGACAGGGGATCTGAAGCTTTCTTT. This gives the protein CASRRDRGSEAFF. The chain combines TRBV10-2 with TRBJ1-1; 8 bases match TRBD1. Trimming removed 6 bases from V and 6 bases from J; junction bases left unmatched: 6. The V gene's germline CDR1 is WSHSY and CDR2 SAAADI. This CDR3 is built from 13 residues.

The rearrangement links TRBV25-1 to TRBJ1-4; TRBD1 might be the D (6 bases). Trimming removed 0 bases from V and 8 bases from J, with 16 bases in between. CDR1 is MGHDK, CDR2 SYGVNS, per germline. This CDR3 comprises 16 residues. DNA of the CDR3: TGTGCCAGCAGTGAATATAAACAAAGGGGGTACGAAAAACTGTTTTTT. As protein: CASSEYKQRGYEKLFF.

The CDR3 spells CASSEALDGGATGELFF. CDR3 sequence (DNA): TGTGCCAGCAGTGAAGCGCTGGACGGGGGGGCCACCGGGGAGCTGTTTTTT. The chain uses TRBV6-1 and TRBJ2-2; TRBD2 aligns across 8 bases. The germline CDR1 and CDR2 sequences are MNHNS and SASEGT. This CDR3 region has 17 residues. The junction had 7 bases not matched to a gene; V was cut back by 0 bases and J by 4 bases.

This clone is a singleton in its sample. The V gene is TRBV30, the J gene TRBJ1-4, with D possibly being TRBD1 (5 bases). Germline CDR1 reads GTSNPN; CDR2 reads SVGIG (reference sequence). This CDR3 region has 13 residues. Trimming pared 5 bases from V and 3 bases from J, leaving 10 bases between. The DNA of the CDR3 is TGTGCCTGGCAACAAGGGGCTAATGAAAAACTGTTTTTT. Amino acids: CAWQQGANEKLFF.

The CDR3 nucleotides read TGCGCCAGCAGCTCGGGACAGGGACTAGGGGGCTACACCTTC. It specifies CASSSGQGLGGYTF. The rearrangement links TRBV5-1 to TRBJ1-2; 9 nucleotides line up with TRBD1. V dropped 3 bases and J dropped 8; count of bases not matched to a gene: 8. Germline V gene lookup returns CDR1 SGHRS and CDR2 YFSETQ. The CDR3 length is 14 residues.

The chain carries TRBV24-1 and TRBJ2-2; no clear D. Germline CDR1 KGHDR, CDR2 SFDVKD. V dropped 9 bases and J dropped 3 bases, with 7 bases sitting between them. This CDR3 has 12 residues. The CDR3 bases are TGTGCCACCGGGCAGTACACCGGGGAGCTGTTTTTT. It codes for CATGQYTGELFF.

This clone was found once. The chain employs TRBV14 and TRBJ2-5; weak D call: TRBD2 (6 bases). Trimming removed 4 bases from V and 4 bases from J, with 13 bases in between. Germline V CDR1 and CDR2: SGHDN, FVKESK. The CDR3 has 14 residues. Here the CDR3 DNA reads TGTGCCAGCAGCCCGGGGGTGGCATCAGAGACCCAGTACTTC. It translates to CASSPGVASETQYF.

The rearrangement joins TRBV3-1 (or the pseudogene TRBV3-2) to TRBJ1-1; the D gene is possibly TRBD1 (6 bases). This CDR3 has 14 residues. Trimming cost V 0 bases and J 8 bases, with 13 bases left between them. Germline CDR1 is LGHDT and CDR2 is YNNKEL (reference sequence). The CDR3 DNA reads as TGTGCCAGCAGCCAAGATCTTCGGACAGAAGAAGCTTTCTTT. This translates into CASSQDLRTEEAFF.

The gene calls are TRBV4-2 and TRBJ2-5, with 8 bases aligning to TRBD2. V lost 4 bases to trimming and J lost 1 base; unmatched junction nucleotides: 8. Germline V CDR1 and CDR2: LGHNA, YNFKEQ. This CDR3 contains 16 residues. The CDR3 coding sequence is TGTGCCAGCAGCCCGGTGATAGCGGGGTTCCAAGAGACCCAGTACTTC. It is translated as CASSPVIAGFQETQYF.

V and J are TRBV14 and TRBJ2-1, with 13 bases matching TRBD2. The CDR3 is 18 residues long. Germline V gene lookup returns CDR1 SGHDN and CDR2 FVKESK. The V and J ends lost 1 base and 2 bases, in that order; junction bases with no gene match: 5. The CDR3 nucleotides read TGTGCCAGCAGCCAAGGACTAGCGGGGGGTTCACCCTACAATGAGCAGTTCTTC. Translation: CASSQGLAGGSPYNEQFF.

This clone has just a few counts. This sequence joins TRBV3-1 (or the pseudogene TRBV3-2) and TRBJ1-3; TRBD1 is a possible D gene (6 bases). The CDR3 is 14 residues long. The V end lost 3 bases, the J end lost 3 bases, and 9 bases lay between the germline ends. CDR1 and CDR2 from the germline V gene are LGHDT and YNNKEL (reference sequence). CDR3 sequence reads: CASSQWTDGNTIYF. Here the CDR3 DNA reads TGTGCCAGCAGCCAGTGGACAGATGGAAACACCATATATTTT.

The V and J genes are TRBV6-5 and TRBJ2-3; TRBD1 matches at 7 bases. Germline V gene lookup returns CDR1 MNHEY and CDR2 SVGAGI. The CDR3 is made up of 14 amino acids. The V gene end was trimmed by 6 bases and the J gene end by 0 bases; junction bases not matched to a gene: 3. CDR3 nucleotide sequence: TGTGCCAGCAGCCCGGGACAGAGCACAGATACGCAGTATTTT. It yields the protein CASSPGQSTDTQYF.

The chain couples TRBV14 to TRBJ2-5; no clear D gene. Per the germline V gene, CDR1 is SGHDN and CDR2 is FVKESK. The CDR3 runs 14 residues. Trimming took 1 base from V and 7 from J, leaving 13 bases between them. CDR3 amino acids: CASSQVYGPRTQYF. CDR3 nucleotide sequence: TGTGCCAGCAGCCAAGTTTATGGCCCTCGGACCCAGTACTTC.